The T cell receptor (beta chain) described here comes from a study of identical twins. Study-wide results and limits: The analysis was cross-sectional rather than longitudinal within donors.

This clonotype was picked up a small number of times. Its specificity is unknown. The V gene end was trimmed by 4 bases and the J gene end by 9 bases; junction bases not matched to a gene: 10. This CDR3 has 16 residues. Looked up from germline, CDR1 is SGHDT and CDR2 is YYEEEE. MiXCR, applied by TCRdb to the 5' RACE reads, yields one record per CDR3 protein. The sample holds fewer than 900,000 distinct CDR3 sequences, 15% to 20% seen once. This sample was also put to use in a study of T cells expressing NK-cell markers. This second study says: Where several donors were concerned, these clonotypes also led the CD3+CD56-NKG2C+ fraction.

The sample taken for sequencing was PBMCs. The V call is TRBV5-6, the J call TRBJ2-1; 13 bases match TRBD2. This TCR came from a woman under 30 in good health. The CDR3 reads CASSPVGLAGAVEQFF. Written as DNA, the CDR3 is TGTGCCAGCAGCCCAGTAGGACTAGCGGGAGCAGTTGAGCAGTTCTTC.